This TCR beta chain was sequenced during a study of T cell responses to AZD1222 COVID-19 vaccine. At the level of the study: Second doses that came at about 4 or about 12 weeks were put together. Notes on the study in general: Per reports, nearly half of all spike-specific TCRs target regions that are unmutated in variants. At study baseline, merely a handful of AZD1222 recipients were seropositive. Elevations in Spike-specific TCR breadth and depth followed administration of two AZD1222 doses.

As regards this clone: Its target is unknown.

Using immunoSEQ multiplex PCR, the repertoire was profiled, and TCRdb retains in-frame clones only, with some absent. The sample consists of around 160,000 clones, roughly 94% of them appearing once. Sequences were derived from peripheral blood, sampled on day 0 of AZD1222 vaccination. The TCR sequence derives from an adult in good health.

The CDR3, as DNA: TGCGCCAGCAGTGGGGGACAGGGCTACGAGCAGTACTTC. It is translated as CASSGGQGYEQYF. J is TRBJ2-7 and V is TRBV10-1; TRBD1 agrees at 9 bases. This CDR3 spans 13 amino acids. V lost 4 bases, J lost 3 bases, and 1 base stayed unmatched. From germline, CDR1 is WNHNN and CDR2 SYGVQD (reference sequence).